A single sample is the source of the 20 T cell receptor beta chains below, sequenced in a study of graft-versus-host responses after intestinal transplantation. Only in-frame clones appear in the TCRdb table, and some are missing; sequencing was by immunoSEQ multiplex PCR. This sample has 95,000 to 150,000 clones; roughly 93% occur once, and the top ten carry over 0.1%. The antigens these receptors bind are not known. The material was unstimulated CD4+ T cells sorted from spleen or lymph node cells, obtained before intestinal transplant. The receptors were sampled from a human donor who received an intestinal transplant.

The chain is built from TRBV11-2 and TRBJ2-1; the D is unclear. This CDR3 has 14 amino acids. V gave up 7 bases and J gave up 4 bases, with 14 bases separating them. The germline V gene has CDR1 SGHAT and CDR2 FQNNGV. This CDR3 is CASTEMGWYNEQFF. The CDR3 DNA sequence: TGTGCCAGCACAGAGATGGGCTGGTACAATGAGCAGTTCTTC.

The chain joins TRBV6-5 to TRBJ2-3; no reliable D call. The germline gives CDR1 MNHEY, CDR2 SVGAGI. V was cut by 2 bases and J by 2 bases, with 11 bases left in between. This CDR3 has 15 residues. The CDR3 here is CASSYQGRLTDTQYF. The CDR3 nucleotides are TGTGCCAGCAGTTACCAAGGTCGCCTCACAGATACGCAGTATTTT.

The V and J genes are TRBV5-1 and TRBJ2-1, with 13 positions matching TRBD2. This CDR3 contains 16 residues. V was pared by 4 bases and J by 8 bases, with 9 bases of the junction left unmatched. Per the germline V gene, CDR1 is SGHRS and CDR2 is YFSETQ. The CDR3 DNA sequence: TGCGCCAGCAGCCTCGTACTAGCGGGAGGGCAAGATGAGCAGTTCTTC. Protein product: CASSLVLAGGQDEQFF.

This rearrangement joins TRBV30 to TRBJ1-1, with D tentatively TRBD1 (5 bases). V was pared by 0 bases and J by 0 bases, with 11 bases between. The CDR3 is 15 amino acids. The germline V gene encodes CDR1 GTSNPN and CDR2 SVGIG (reference sequence). In DNA form, the CDR3 reads TGTGCCTGGAGTGTAGGGACGGGGATGAACACTGAAGCTTTCTTT. Protein: CAWSVGTGMNTEAFF.

J is TRBJ2-6 and V is TRBV23-1, with D unresolved. TRBV23-1 is an open reading frame, and its role is uncertain. This CDR3 contains 20 residues. CDR3 in amino acids: CARRSPGPKMLYSGANVLTF. As DNA, the CDR3 is TGCGCTAGGAGATCCCCGGGTCCCAAGATGCTATACTCTGGGGCCAACGTCCTGACTTTC.

The gene calls are TRBV28 and TRBJ1-2; D not certain. CDR1 MDHEN and CDR2 SYDVKM come from the germline V gene. Trimming cost V 1 base and J 7 bases, with 19 bases left between them. CDR3 size: 16 residues. CDR3 residues: CASSLSSNAPVGGYTF. The CDR3 DNA is TGTGCCAGCAGTTTATCCTCAAATGCCCCTGTGGGTGGCTACACCTTC.

The rearrangement uses TRBV27 and TRBJ2-7, with TRBD1 identical over 8 bases. The CDR3 sequence is 15 residues long. Per the germline V gene, CDR1 is MNHEY and CDR2 is SMNVEV (reference sequence). The J segment lost 4 bases and the V segment lost 5 bases, leaving 10 bases of the junction unmatched. The CDR3 here is CASSPDGTGDYEQYF. In DNA, the CDR3 is TGTGCCAGCAGTCCCGACGGGACAGGAGATTACGAGCAGTACTTC.

The CDR3 DNA sequence: TGTGCCAGCAGCTTAGTAACTCCGGGACAGAGCGACTATGGCTACACCTTC. This encodes CASSLVTPGQSDYGYTF. The V call is TRBV7-3, the J call TRBJ1-2; 7 bases agree with TRBD1. The length of the CDR3 is 17 residues. Germline V CDR1 and CDR2: SGHTA, FQGTGA. The V gene end was trimmed by 2 bases and the J gene end by 3 bases; junction bases not matched to a gene: 12.

This clone was found once. This chain connects TRBV5-1 to TRBJ1-1, with D perhaps matching TRBD1 (6 bases). Trimming removed 3 bases from V and 4 bases from J, with 16 bases in between. The CDR3 spans 15 residues. Germline V lookup: CDR1 SGHRS, CDR2 YFSETQ. The CDR3 loop is CASSSRGGAGTEAFF. CDR3 bases: TGCGCCAGCAGCTCGCGGGGGGGCGCGGGCACTGAAGCTTTCTTT.

The chain recombines TRBV11-2 with TRBJ2-3; the match to TRBD1 covers 7 bases. The V gene end was trimmed by 5 bases and the J gene end by 4 bases; junction bases not matched to a gene: 9. This CDR3 has 15 residues. The germline CDR1 and CDR2 sequences are SGHAT and FQNNGV. The CDR3 protein is CASSTRQGIPDTQYF. In DNA form, the CDR3 reads TGTGCCAGCAGCACCCGACAGGGTATCCCAGATACGCAGTATTTT.

This chain links TRBV7-2 with TRBJ2-7, with D tentatively TRBD1 or TRBD2 (6 bases each). CDR3 length equals 13 residues. V was trimmed by 3 bases and J by 3 bases, leaving 9 bases between them. The V gene's germline CDR1 is SGHTA and CDR2 FQGNSA. DNA for the CDR3: TGTGCCAGCAGCTTGAGGGGGGACTACGAGCAGTACTTC. Protein: CASSLRGDYEQYF. Looking up the rest from reference TRBV7-2 and TRBJ2-7 gives the full variable domain: GAGVSQSPSNKVTEKGKDVELRCDPISGHTALYWYRQSLGQGLEFLIYFQGNSAPDKSGLPSDRFSAERTGGSVSTLTIQRTQQEDSAVYLCASSLRGDYEQYFGPGTRLTVT.

This clone was recorded once. V is TRBV28 and J is TRBJ1-2; 7 nucleotides match TRBD1. The CDR3 covers 13 residues. CDR1 MDHEN and CDR2 SYDVKM come from the germline V gene. After removal of 2 bases from V and 4 bases from J, the junction contained 1 base not matched to a gene. CDR3 sequence (DNA): TGTGCCAGCAGTTTACAGGGGGGCTATGGCTACACCTTC. Residues: CASSLQGGYGYTF.

V and J are TRBV6-5 and TRBJ2-4; 7 nucleotides line up with TRBD2. CDR1 is MNHEY, CDR2 SVGAGI, per germline. V lost 0 bases to trimming and J lost 1 base; unmatched junction nucleotides: 3. The CDR3 is made up of 16 amino acids. The CDR3: CASSYSQLAAKNIQYF. In DNA, the CDR3 is TGTGCCAGCAGTTACTCGCAACTAGCGGCCAAAAACATTCAGTACTTC.

V is TRBV11-2 and J is TRBJ2-7; D might be TRBD1 (6 bases). The V end lost 1 base, the J end lost 2 bases, and 18 bases lay between the germline ends. There are 17 residues in the CDR3. Germline V gene sequence: CDR1 SGHAT, CDR2 FQNNGV. CDR3 protein: CASSLGPYRDTTYEQYF. The CDR3, as DNA: TGTGCCAGCAGCTTAGGCCCCTACCGGGACACGACCTACGAGCAGTACTTC.

This chain links TRBV6-1 with TRBJ1-4, with TRBD1 identical over 7 bases. Germline V gives CDR1 MNHNS, CDR2 SASEGT. This CDR3 comprises 16 residues. V lost 4 bases and J lost 4; bases outside the gene matches: 9. CDR3 bases: TGTGCCAGCAGTGCAGTCACAGGGGTTTTTAATGAAAAACTGTTTTTT. Protein product: CASSAVTGVFNEKLFF.

The chain is built from TRBV2 and TRBJ2-2; D is ambiguous. V dropped 2 bases and J dropped 4 bases, with 14 bases sitting between them. CDR1 is SNHLY and CDR2 is FYNNEI in the germline V gene. The CDR3 has 16 amino acids. CDR3 nucleotide sequence: TGTGCCAGCAGTGAAACGTCGTGGGGTAGCACCGGGGAGCTGTTTTTT. Residues: CASSETSWGSTGELFF.

The chain carries TRBV6-5 and TRBJ2-7, with 12 nucleotides matching TRBD2. This CDR3 has 15 residues. Germline V gives CDR1 MNHEY, CDR2 SVGAGI. V was pared by 5 bases and J by 5 bases, with 7 bases of the junction left unmatched. As DNA, the CDR3 is TGTGCCAGCAGTCCTCCGACTAGCGGGAGAAACGAGCAGTACTTC. As protein: CASSPPTSGRNEQYF.

The rearrangement links TRBV4-2 to TRBJ2-3; D perhaps matches TRBD1 (5 bases). Between the trimmed V and J ends, which lost 0 bases and 9 bases, there was a span of 13 bases. Looked up from germline, CDR1 is LGHNA and CDR2 is YNFKEQ. The CDR3 totals 14 residues. CDR3 protein: CASSQDQGQGTQYF. DNA of the CDR3: TGTGCCAGCAGCCAAGATCAGGGCCAGGGCACGCAGTATTTT.

The chain recombines TRBV28 with TRBJ2-1; TRBD2 matches 11 bases. Germline values: CDR1 MDHEN, CDR2 SYDVKM. This CDR3 comprises 14 residues. V trimming: 7 bases; J trimming: 15 bases; junction bases outside the gene matches: 14. CDR3 in DNA: TGTGCCAGCACCGCCGGTGGGGCTAGCGGGAGGCCGTTCTTC. Encoded protein: CASTAGGASGRPFF.

V and J are TRBV5-1 and TRBJ2-5; D is unresolved. Germline CDR1 reads SGHRS; CDR2 reads YFSETQ. The CDR3 extends over 12 amino acids. The V end lost 0 bases, the J end lost 5 bases, and 5 bases lay between the germline ends. CDR3 sequence reads: CASSLVYETQYF. For the CDR3, the DNA is TGCGCCAGCAGCTTGGTCTACGAGACCCAGTACTTC.